These 6 T cell receptor beta chains came from one sample sequenced in a study of T cells after yellow fever vaccination. TCRdb re-analysed the 5' RACE reads in MiXCR, keeping a single row per CDR3 protein. The sample records 200,000 to 300,000 distinct CDR3 sequences, approximately 13% being singletons. Here the sequenced sample was CD4+ T cells sorted from PBMCs, taken 45 days after the yellow fever booster vaccination. The source is a man aged 25-45 years who received the YFV17D yellow fever vaccine.

This clonotype was picked up many times. As DNA, the CDR3 is TGCAGTGCATCCCCCGAAACCTACGAGCAGTACTTC. Its translation is CSASPETYEQYF. The rearrangement uses TRBV20-1 and TRBJ2-7; D is undetermined. V lost 6 bases and J lost 2, with 11 bases in between. Germline CDR1 and CDR2: DFQATT and SNEGSKA (reference sequence). CDR3 length: 12 amino acids.

The genes are TRBV4-2 and TRBJ2-1, with D unclear. The V gene's germline CDR1 is LGHNA and CDR2 YNFKEQ. With 2 bases removed from V and 0 bases from J, the gap between germline ends came to 11 bases. This CDR3 contains 16 residues. The CDR3 DNA reads TGTGCCAGCAGCCAAATAGACGGCAGCTCCTACAATGAGCAGTTCTTC. It encodes CASSQIDGSSYNEQFF.

CDR3 bases: TGTGCCAGCAGCTTAGCGGGAGAGGGTTTTGATACGCAGTATTTT. It yields the protein CASSLAGEGFDTQYF. The rearrangement joins TRBV7-2 to TRBJ2-3, with D tentatively TRBD2 (5 bases). The V end lost 0 bases, the J end lost 6 bases, and 13 bases lay between the germline ends. This CDR3 contains 15 residues. Germline CDR1 and CDR2: SGHTA and FQGNSA.

The J gene is TRBJ2-6, the V gene TRBV6-2 or TRBV6-3; a weak D match, TRBD2 (6 bases). The CDR3 sequence is 22 residues long. Looked up from germline, CDR1 is MNHEY and CDR2 is SVGEGT. Trimming removed 6 bases from V and 0 bases from J, with 30 bases in between. CDR3 residues: CASRVLFPDGASAISGANVLTF. The CDR3 nucleotides read TGTGCCAGCAGAGTACTCTTCCCCGACGGGGCTAGCGCTATCTCTGGGGCCAACGTCCTGACTTTC.

The chain couples TRBV14 to TRBJ2-2; perhaps D is TRBD1 or TRBD2 (5 bases each). CDR3 length equals 12 residues. V was clipped by 4 bases and J by 9 bases, with 9 bases between them. The germline gives CDR1 SGHDN, CDR2 FVKESK. CDR3 in DNA: TGTGCCAGCAGCCGGGGGAACAGGGAGCTGTTTTTT. This sequence encodes CASSRGNRELFF.

This clonotype was seen a few times. The chain uses TRBV20-1 and TRBJ2-3, with 9 bases fitting TRBD2. With V trimmed by 2 bases and J by 5 bases, 5 bases remained unmatched. Germline lookup yields CDR1 DFQATT and CDR2 SNEGSKA (reference sequence). The CDR3 has 14 amino acids. CDR3 DNA sequence: TGCAGTGCTAGATGGGCGGGAGGGGTAGATACGCAGTATTTT. It is translated as CSARWAGGVDTQYF.